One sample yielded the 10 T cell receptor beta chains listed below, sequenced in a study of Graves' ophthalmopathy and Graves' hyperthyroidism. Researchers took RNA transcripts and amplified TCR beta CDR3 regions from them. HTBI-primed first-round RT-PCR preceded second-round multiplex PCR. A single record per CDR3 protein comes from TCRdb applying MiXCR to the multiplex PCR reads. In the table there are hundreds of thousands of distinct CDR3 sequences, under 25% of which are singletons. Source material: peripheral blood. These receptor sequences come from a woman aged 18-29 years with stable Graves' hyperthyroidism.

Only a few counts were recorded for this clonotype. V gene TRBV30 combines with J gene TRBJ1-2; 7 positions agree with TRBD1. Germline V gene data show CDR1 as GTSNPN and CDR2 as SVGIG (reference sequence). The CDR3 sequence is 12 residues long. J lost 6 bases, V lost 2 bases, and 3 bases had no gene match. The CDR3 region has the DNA TGTGCCTGGAGTAAAGGGGGCAATGGCTACACCTTC. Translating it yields CAWSKGGNGYTF. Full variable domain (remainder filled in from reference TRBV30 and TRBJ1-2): SQTIHQWPATLVQPVGSPLSLECTVEGTSNPNLYWYRQAAGRGLQLLFYSVGIGQISSEVPQNLSASRPQDRQFILSSKKLLLSDSGFYLCAWSKGGNGYTFGSGTRLTVV.

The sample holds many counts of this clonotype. The CDR3 region has the DNA TGCGCCAGCAGCCAAGTTGCAGGTTTTAAGTACGAGCAGTACTTC. The encoded protein is CASSQVAGFKYEQYF. The chain recombines TRBV4-3 with TRBJ2-7; D remains unclear. The CDR3 runs 15 residues. Germline CDR1 and CDR2: LGHNA and YSLEER. The V end was cut by 1 base, the J end by 4 bases, with 14 bases between.

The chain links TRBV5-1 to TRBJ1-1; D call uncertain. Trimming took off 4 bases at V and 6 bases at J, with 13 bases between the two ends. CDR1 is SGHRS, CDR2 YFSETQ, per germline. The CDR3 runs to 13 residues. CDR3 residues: CASSREVSAEAFF. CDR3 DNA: TGCGCCAGCAGCAGGGAGGTTTCGGCTGAAGCTTTCTTT.

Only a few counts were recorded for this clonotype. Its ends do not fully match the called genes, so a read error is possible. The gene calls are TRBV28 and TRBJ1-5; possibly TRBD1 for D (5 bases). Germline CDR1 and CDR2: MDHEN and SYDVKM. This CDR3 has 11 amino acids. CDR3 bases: TGTGCCATCAGTTTAAGGGACCTCCCGCATTTT. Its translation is CAISLRDLPHF.

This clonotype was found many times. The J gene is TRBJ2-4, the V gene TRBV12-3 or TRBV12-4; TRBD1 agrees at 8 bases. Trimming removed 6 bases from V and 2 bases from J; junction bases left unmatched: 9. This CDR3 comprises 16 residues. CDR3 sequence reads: CASRRSTGDPKNIQYF. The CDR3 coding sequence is TGTGCCAGCAGACGCTCGACAGGGGATCCCAAAAACATTCAGTACTTC.

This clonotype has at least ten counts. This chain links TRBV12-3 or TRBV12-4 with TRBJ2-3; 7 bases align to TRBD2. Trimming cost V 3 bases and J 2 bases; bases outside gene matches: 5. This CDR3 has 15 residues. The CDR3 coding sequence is TGTGCCAGCAGTTTGCAGGGACTACCCACAGATACGCAGTATTTT. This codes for CASSLQGLPTDTQYF.

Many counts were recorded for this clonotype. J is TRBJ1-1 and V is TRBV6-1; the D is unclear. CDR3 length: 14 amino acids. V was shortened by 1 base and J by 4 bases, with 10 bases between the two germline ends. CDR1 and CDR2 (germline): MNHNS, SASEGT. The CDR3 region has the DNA TGTGCCAGCAGTGAAGGTGGCCTCAGCACTGAAGCTTTCTTT. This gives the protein CASSEGGLSTEAFF.

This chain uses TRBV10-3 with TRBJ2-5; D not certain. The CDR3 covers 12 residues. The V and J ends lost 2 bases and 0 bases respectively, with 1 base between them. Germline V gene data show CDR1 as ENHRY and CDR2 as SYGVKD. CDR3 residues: CAISENQETQYF. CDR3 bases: TGTGCCATCAGTGAGAACCAAGAGACCCAGTACTTC.

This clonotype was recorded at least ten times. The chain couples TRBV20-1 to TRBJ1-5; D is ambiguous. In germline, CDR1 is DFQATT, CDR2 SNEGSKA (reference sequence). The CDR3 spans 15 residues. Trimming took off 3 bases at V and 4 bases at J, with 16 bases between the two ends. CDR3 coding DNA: TGCAGTGCTAGGACCGGCGCGGTGGGGAATCAGCCCCAGCATTTT. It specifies CSARTGAVGNQPQHF.

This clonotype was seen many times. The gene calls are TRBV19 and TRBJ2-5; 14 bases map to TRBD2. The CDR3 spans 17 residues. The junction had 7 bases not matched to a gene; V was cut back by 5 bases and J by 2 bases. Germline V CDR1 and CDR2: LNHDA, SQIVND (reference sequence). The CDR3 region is CASSFRLAGGPQETQYF. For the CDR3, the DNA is TGTGCCAGTAGTTTCAGACTAGCGGGAGGGCCTCAAGAGACCCAGTACTTC.